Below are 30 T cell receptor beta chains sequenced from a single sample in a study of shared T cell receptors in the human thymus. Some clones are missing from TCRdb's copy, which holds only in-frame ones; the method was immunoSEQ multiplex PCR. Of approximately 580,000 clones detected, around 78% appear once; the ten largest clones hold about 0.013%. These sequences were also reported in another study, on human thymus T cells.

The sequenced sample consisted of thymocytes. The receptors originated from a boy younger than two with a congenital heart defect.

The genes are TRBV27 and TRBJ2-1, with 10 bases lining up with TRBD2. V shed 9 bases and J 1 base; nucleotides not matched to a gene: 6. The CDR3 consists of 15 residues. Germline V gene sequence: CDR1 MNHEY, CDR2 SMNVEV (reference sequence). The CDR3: CASSGLALSYNEQFF. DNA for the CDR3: TGTGCCAGTTCGGGACTAGCGCTATCCTACAATGAGCAGTTCTTC.

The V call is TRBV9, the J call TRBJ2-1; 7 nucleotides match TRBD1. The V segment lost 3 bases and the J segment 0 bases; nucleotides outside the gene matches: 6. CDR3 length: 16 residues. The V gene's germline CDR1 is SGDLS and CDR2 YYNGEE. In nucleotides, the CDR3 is TGTGCCAGCAGCGCACGGACAGGACTCTCCTACAATGAGCAGTTCTTC. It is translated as CASSARTGLSYNEQFF.

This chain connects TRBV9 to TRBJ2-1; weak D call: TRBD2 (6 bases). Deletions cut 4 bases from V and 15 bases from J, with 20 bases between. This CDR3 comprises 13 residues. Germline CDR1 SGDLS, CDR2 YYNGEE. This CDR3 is CASSPRGDPQLFF. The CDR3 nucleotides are TGTGCCAGCAGCCCCCGCGGGGACCCTCAGCTGTTCTTC. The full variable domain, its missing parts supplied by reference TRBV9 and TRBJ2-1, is DSGVTQTPKHLITATGQRVTLRCSPRSGDLSVYWYQQSLDQGLQFLIQYYNGEERAKGNILERFSAQQFPDLHSELNLSSLELGDSALYFCASSPRGDPQLFFGPGTRLTVL.

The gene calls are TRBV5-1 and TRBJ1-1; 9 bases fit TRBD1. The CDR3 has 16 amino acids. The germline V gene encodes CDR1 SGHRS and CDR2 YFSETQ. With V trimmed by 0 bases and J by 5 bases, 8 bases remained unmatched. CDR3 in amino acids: CASSLVQGANRTEAFF. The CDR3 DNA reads TGCGCCAGCAGCTTGGTACAGGGGGCGAATAGGACTGAAGCTTTCTTT.

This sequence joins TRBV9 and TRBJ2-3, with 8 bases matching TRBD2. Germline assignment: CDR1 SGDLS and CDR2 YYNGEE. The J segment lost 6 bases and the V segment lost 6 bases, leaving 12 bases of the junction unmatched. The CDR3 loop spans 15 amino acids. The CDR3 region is CASTPGSGSFDTQYF. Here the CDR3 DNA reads TGTGCCAGCACCCCGGGGAGCGGGAGCTTTGATACGCAGTATTTT.

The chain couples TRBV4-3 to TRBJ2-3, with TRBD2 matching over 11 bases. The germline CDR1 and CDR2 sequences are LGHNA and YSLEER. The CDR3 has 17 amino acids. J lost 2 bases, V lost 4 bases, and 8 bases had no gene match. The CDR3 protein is CASSLHETSGTTDTQYF. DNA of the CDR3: TGCGCCAGCAGCCTACACGAGACTAGCGGGACCACAGATACGCAGTATTTT.

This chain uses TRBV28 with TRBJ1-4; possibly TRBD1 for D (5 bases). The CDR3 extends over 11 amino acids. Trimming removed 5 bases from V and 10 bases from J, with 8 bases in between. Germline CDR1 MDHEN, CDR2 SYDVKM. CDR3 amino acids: CASSAQGKLFF. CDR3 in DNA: TGTGCCAGCAGTGCCCAGGGAAAACTGTTTTTT. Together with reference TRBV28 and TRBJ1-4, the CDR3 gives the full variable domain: DVKVTQSSRYLVKRTGEKVFLECVQDMDHENMFWYRQDPGLGLRLIYFSYDVKMKEKGDIPEGYSVSREKKERFSLILESASTNQTSMYLCASSAQGKLFFGSGTQLSVL.

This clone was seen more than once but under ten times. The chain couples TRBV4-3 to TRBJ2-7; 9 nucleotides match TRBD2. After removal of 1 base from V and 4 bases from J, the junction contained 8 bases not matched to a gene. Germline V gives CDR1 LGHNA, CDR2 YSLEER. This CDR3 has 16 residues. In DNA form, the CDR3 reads TGCGCCAGCAGCCAAGCTTCGGAGCGGGAGGTATACGAGCAGTACTTC. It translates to CASSQASEREVYEQYF.

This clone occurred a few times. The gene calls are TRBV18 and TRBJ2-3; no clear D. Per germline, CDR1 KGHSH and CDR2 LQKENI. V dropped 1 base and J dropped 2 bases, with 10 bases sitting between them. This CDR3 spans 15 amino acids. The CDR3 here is CASSPRLNSTDTQYF. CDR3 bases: TGTGCCAGCTCACCACGTTTAAACTCCACAGATACGCAGTATTTT. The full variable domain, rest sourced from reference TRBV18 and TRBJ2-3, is NAGVMQNPRHLVRRRGQEARLRCSPMKGHSHVYWYRQLPEEGLKFMVYLQKENIIDESGMPKERFSAEFPKEGPSILRIQQVVRGDSAAYFCASSPRLNSTDTQYFGPGTRLTVL.

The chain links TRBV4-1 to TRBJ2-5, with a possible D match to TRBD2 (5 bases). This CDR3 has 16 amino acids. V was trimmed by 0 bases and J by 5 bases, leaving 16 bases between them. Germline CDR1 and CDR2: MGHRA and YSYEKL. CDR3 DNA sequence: TGCGCCAGCAGCCAAGATGGGTGCGGAGGCGAGGAGACCCAGTACTTC. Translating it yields CASSQDGCGGEETQYF.

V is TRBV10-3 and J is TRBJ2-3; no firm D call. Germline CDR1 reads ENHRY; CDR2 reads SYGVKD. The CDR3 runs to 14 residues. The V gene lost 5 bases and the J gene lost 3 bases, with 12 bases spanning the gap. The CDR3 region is CAISPRFVTDTQYF. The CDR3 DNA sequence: TGTGCCATCAGTCCCCGGTTTGTAACAGATACGCAGTATTTT.

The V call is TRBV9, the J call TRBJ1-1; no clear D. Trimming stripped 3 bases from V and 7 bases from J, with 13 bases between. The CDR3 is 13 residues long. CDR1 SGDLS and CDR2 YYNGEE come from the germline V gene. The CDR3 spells CASSANDRGEAFF. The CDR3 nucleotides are TGTGCCAGCAGCGCCAATGACCGGGGTGAAGCTTTCTTT.

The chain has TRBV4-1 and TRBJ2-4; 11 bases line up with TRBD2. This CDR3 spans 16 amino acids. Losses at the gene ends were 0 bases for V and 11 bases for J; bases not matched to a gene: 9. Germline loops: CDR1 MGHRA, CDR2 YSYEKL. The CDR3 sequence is CASSQDGLAGGIVQYF. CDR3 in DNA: TGCGCCAGCAGCCAAGATGGGCTAGCGGGAGGCATCGTTCAGTACTTC.

The CDR3 is CASLPTGSNQPQHF. The CDR3 nucleotides are TGTGCCAGTCTTCCAACAGGTAGCAATCAGCCCCAGCATTTT. This rearrangement joins TRBV6-1 to TRBJ1-5; a weak D match, TRBD1 (5 bases). Germline V gene data show CDR1 as MNHNS and CDR2 as SASEGT. The V end was cut by 9 bases, the J end by 0 bases, with 12 bases between. The CDR3 length is 14 residues.

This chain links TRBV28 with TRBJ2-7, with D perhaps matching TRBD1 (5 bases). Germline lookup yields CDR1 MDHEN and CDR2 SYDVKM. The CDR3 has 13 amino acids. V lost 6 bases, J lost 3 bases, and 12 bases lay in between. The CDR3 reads CASSHLQGYEQYF. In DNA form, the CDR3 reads TGTGCCAGCAGCCACCTCCAGGGCTACGAGCAGTACTTC.

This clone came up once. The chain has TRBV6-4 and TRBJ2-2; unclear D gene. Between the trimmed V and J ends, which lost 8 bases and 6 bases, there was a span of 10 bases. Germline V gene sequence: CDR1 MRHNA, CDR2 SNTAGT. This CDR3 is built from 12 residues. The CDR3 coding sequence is TGTGCCAGCTGCCGCGAGGCCGGGGAGCTGTTTTTT. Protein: CASCREAGELFF.

The CDR3 DNA reads TGTGCCATCAGTTGGACTAGCGGGGGGGCCACAGATACGCAGTATTTT. Translating gives CAISWTSGGATDTQYF. The chain combines TRBV10-3 with TRBJ2-3; 15 bases agree with TRBD2. V lost 5 bases, J lost 2 bases, and 2 bases stayed unmatched. The germline gives CDR1 ENHRY, CDR2 SYGVKD. This CDR3 is 16 amino acids long.

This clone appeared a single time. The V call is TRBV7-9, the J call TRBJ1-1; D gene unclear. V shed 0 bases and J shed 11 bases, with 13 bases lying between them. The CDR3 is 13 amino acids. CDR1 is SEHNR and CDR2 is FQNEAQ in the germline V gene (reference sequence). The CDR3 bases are TGTGCCAGCAGCTTAGCGTCGCACACAAGTGCTTTCTTT. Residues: CASSLASHTSAFF.

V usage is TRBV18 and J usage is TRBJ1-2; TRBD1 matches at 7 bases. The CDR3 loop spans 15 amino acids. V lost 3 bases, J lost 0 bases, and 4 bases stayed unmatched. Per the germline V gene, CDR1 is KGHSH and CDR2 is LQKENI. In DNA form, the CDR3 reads TGTGCCAGCTCACCCCCGGGACAGCCTAACTATGGCTACACCTTC. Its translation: CASSPPGQPNYGYTF.

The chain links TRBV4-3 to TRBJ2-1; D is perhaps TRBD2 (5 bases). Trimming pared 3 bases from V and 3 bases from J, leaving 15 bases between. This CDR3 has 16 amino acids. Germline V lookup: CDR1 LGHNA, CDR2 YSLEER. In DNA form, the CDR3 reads TGCGCCAGCAGCCAGAGCCGCCTAGCTGGCTACAATGAGCAGTTCTTC. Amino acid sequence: CASSQSRLAGYNEQFF.

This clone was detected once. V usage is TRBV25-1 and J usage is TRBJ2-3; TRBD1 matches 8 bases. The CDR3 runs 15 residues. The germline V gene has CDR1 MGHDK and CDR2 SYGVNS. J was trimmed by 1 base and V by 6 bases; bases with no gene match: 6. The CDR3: CASRKGQGGTDTQYF. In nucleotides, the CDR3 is TGTGCCAGCAGGAAAGGACAGGGTGGCACAGATACGCAGTATTTT.

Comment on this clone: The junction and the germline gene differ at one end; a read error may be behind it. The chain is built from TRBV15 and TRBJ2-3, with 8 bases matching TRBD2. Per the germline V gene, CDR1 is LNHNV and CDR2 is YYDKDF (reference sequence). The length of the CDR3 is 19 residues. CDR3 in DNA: TGTGCCACCAGCAGTGTAATTAGGACTACTAGCGGTAGCACGGATACGCAGTATTTT. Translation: CATSSVIRTTSGSTDTQYF.

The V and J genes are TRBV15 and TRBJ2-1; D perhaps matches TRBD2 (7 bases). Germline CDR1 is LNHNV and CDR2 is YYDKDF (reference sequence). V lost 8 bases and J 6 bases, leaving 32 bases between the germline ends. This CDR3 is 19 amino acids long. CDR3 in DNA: TGTGCCACCTCCTTGTGGGGTAGCGGGTGGATCCAGGGGCGCAATGAGCAGTTCTTC. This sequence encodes CATSLWGSGWIQGRNEQFF.

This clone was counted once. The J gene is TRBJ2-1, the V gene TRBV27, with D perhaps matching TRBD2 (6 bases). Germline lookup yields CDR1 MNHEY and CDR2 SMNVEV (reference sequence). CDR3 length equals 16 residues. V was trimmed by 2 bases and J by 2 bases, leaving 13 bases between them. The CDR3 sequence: CASSLEAGRPYNEQFF. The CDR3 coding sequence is TGTGCCAGCAGTTTAGAGGCGGGGCGCCCCTACAATGAGCAGTTCTTC.

The CDR3 DNA reads as TGTGCCAGCAGCGTAGGTTTGGGACTAGCGGGAGATACGCAGTATTTT. This codes for CASSVGLGLAGDTQYF. The V and J genes are TRBV9 and TRBJ2-3; 12 nucleotides line up with TRBD2. V dropped 0 bases and J dropped 5; count of bases not matched to a gene: 4. The germline V gene encodes CDR1 SGDLS and CDR2 YYNGEE. CDR3 length: 16 amino acids.

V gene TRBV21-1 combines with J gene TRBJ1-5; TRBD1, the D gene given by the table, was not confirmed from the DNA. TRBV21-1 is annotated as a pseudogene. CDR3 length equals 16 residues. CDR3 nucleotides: TGTGCCAGCAGCAGAGGACAGGGTTGGAGCAATCAGCCCCAGCATTTT. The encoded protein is CASSRGQGWSNQPQHF.

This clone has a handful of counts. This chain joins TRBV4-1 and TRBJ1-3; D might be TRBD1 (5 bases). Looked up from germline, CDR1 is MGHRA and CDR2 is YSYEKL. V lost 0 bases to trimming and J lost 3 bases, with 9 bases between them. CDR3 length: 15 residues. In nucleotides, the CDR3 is TGCGCCAGCAGCCAAGAGACAGCTCTTGGAAACACCATATATTTT. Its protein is CASSQETALGNTIYF.

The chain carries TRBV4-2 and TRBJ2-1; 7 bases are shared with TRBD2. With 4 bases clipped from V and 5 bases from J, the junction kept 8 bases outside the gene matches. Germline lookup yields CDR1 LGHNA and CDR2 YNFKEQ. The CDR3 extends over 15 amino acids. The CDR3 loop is CASSPRGAGNNEQFF. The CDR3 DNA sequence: TGTGCCAGCAGCCCCAGAGGAGCGGGGAACAATGAGCAGTTCTTC.

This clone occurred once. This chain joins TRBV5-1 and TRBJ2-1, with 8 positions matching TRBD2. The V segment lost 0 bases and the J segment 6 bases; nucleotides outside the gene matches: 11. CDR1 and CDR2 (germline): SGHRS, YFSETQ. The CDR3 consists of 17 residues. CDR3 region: CASSLAPGLEGGNEQFF. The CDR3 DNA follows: TGCGCCAGCAGCTTGGCCCCGGGACTAGAAGGCGGCAATGAGCAGTTCTTC.

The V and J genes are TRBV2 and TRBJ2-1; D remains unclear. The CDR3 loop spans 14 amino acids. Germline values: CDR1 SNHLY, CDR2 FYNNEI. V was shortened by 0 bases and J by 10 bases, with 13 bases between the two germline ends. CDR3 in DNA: TGTGCCAGCAGTGAAGCCCCGGAATGGAGCGAGCAGTTCTTC. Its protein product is CASSEAPEWSEQFF.